The 19 T cell receptor beta chains below were found in one sample sequenced in a study of glioma-infiltrating T cells. The iRepertoire nested amplicon-rescue multiplex PCR amplified TCR alpha and beta CDR3s from RNA. TCRdb fed the multiplex PCR reads into MiXCR, producing one record per CDR3 protein. The data hold more than 350,000 distinct CDR3 sequences, with around 45% observed a single time. The sequenced material came from glioma tissue, nonneoplastic brain tissue, or PBMCs (not recorded which). Every receptor here comes from a human donor with low-grade glioma or glioblastoma, undergoing nonglioma brain surgery, or in good health (not recorded which).

This clonotype was picked up many times. This sequence joins TRBV6-1 and TRBJ2-1; TRBD2 matches 7 bases. Germline lookup yields CDR1 MNHNS and CDR2 SASEGT. The CDR3 is made up of 16 amino acids. The ends lost 8 bases at V and 0 bases at J; junction bases unmatched: 10. This chain's CDR3 is CASGGLAASSYNEQFF. CDR3 bases: TGTGCCAGCGGGGGTCTAGCGGCGAGCTCCTACAATGAGCAGTTCTTC.

On this clonotype itself: This may be a read error: a much more frequent sequence differs by one nucleotide. The chain joins TRBV15 to TRBJ2-1; D ambiguous. Germline CDR1 and CDR2: LNHNV and YYDKDF (reference sequence). The V end was cut by 1 base, the J end by 1 base, with 14 bases between. This CDR3 spans 17 amino acids. DNA of the CDR3: TGTGCCACCAGCAGAGCCCGGGTCCGGGCGTCCTACAATGAGCAGTTCTTC. Translated, it gives CATSRARVRASYNEQFF.

This clonotype was counted only a few times. The rearrangement joins TRBV5-4 to TRBJ2-3; D gene ambiguous. The V and J ends lost 0 bases and 1 base respectively, with 6 bases between them. Germline CDR1 reads SGHNT; CDR2 reads YYREEE (reference sequence). The CDR3 is made up of 14 amino acids. The CDR3 loop reads CASSLGRRTDTQYF. CDR3 in DNA: TGTGCCAGCAGCTTGGGGCGGCGCACAGATACGCAGTATTTT.

As concerns this clonotype: A much larger clone lies a single base off, so this may be a read error. The chain joins TRBV27 to TRBJ2-5; D not certain. This CDR3 region has 13 residues. Germline CDR1 MNHEY, CDR2 SMNVEV (reference sequence). The CDR3 is CASSSPLQGTQYF. CDR3 DNA: TGTGCCAGCAGTTCCCCCCTCCAAGGGACCCAGTACTTC.

This clonotype was found many times. This sequence joins TRBV28 and TRBJ1-1; no reliable D call. CDR1 is MDHEN, CDR2 SYDVKM, per germline. This CDR3 comprises 15 residues. The V and J ends lost 2 bases and 0 bases respectively, with 10 bases between them. This chain's CDR3 is CASSLRHRMNTEAFF. The DNA for the CDR3 is TGTGCCAGCAGTTTACGGCACCGGATGAACACTGAAGCTTTCTTT.

The V gene is TRBV3-1, the J gene TRBJ2-3; the D gene is possibly TRBD2 (7 bases). The V and J ends lost 5 bases and 4 bases respectively, with 16 bases between them. CDR3 size: 15 residues. Germline V CDR1 and CDR2: LGHDT, YNNKEL (reference sequence). The CDR3 bases are TGTGCCAGCAGCAGAGGGGGGGCTAAAGCAGATACGCAGTATTTT. This gives the protein CASSRGGAKADTQYF.

The genes are TRBV4-1 and TRBJ2-1; possible D gene TRBD1, 5 bases. This CDR3 contains 15 residues. CDR1 MGHRA and CDR2 YSYEKL come from the germline V gene. The V gene lost 0 bases and the J gene lost 8 bases, with 14 bases spanning the gap. CDR3 protein: CASSQDSWGRDEQFF. CDR3 DNA: TGCGCCAGCAGCCAAGATAGCTGGGGCAGGGATGAGCAGTTCTTC.

This clonotype was counted many times. The chain is built from TRBV20-1 and TRBJ2-2; the D is unclear. Germline V gene data show CDR1 as DFQATT and CDR2 as SNEGSKA (reference sequence). CDR3 size: 13 residues. Between the trimmed V and J ends, which lost 3 bases and 2 bases, there was a span of 7 bases. Written as DNA, the CDR3 is TGCAGTGCTAGTCGCGGTAACACCGGGGAGCTGTTTTTT. Translated, it gives CSASRGNTGELFF.

The gene calls are TRBV4-1 and TRBJ1-6; TRBD1 agrees at 9 bases. Trimming cost V 6 bases and J 6 bases; bases outside gene matches: 6. Germline V lookup: CDR1 MGHRA, CDR2 YSYEKL. The CDR3 is 15 residues long. CDR3 region: CASRPRTGANSPLHF. The CDR3 DNA reads as TGCGCCAGCAGACCCCGGACAGGGGCTAATTCACCCCTCCACTTT.

V and J are TRBV5-1 and TRBJ2-1; 13 nucleotides match TRBD2. The CDR3 has 16 residues. V trimming: 2 bases; J trimming: 8 bases; junction bases outside the gene matches: 7. Germline V CDR1 and CDR2: SGHRS, YFSETQ. The CDR3 DNA reads TGCGCCAGCAGCTTCGGGACTAGCGGGATCGGGGATGAGCAGTTCTTC. It encodes CASSFGTSGIGDEQFF.

The chain uses TRBV27 and TRBJ2-3; a weak D match, TRBD2 (5 bases). This CDR3 spans 14 amino acids. Germline-derived CDR1 and CDR2 are MNHEY and SMNVEV (reference sequence). Trimming took 3 bases from V and 6 from J, leaving 13 bases between them. The CDR3 loop reads CASSLGSALDTQYF. The CDR3 region has the DNA TGTGCCAGCAGTTTGGGGAGCGCCTTGGATACGCAGTATTTT.

This clonotype was picked up one time. V and J are TRBV12-5 and TRBJ2-7, with TRBD2 matching 10 bases. The CDR3 covers 14 residues. Germline assignment: CDR1 LGHNT and CDR2 FRNRAP. V gave up 7 bases and J gave up 2 bases; unmatched junction bases: 5. In DNA, the CDR3 is TGTGCTAGTGCCCTAGCGGGGGCTCCCTACGAGCAGTACTTC. Amino acid sequence: CASALAGAPYEQYF.

The chain has TRBV20-1 and TRBJ1-1; 9 nucleotides agree with TRBD1. Germline CDR1 and CDR2: DFQATT and SNEGSKA (reference sequence). CDR3 length: 13 residues. Germline trimming cut 6 bases from V and 3 bases from J; bases unmatched to any gene: 5. The CDR3 DNA reads as TGCAGTGCGGGCCGGACAGGGGACACTGAAGCTTTCTTT. It yields the protein CSAGRTGDTEAFF.

This chain connects TRBV28 to TRBJ2-7; D gene unclear. Germline lookup yields CDR1 MDHEN and CDR2 SYDVKM. V shed 7 bases and J shed 0 bases, with 10 bases lying between them. CDR3 length: 13 amino acids. CDR3 in DNA: TGTGCCAGCACCCCGATCACCTCCTACGAGCAGTACTTC. This codes for CASTPITSYEQYF. Full variable domain (remainder filled in from reference TRBV28 and TRBJ2-7): DVKVTQSSRYLVKRTGEKVFLECVQDMDHENMFWYRQDPGLGLRLIYFSYDVKMKEKGDIPEGYSVSREKKERFSLILESASTNQTSMYLCASTPITSYEQYFGPGTRLTVT.

Comments on this clonotype: A much larger clone differs from this one at a single base, so this may be a read error. V and J are TRBV20-1 and TRBJ2-7, with TRBD2 identical over 9 bases. Germline trimming cut 7 bases from V and 1 base from J; bases unmatched to any gene: 11. This CDR3 region has 15 residues. The germline V gene encodes CDR1 DFQATT and CDR2 SNEGSKA (reference sequence). The CDR3, as DNA: TGCAGTGTTAGGCTAGCGGGAAGACCTTCCTACGAGCAGTACTTC. Protein sequence: CSVRLAGRPSYEQYF.

Concerning this clonotype itself: This may come from a read error, since a much larger clone is one base off. In nucleotides, the CDR3 is TGTACCAGCAGCCCCTCGGGACAGGGTTTCAATGAGCAGTTCTTC. This gives the protein CTSSPSGQGFNEQFF. This chain connects TRBV6-1 to TRBJ2-1; 9 nucleotides align to TRBD1. Germline CDR1 MNHNS, CDR2 SASEGT. This CDR3 contains 15 residues.

In regard to this clonotype: A much larger clonotype is one base distant, so this may be a read error. V is TRBV27 and J is TRBJ1-5; D might be TRBD1 (5 bases). With 6 bases removed from V and 0 bases from J, the gap between germline ends came to 18 bases. CDR3 length: 17 amino acids. CDR1 is MNHEY and CDR2 is SMNVEV in the germline V gene (reference sequence). This CDR3 reads CASSRLSGDLSNQPQHF. The CDR3 DNA is TGTGCCAGCAGCCGATTGTCGGGGGACCTTAGCAATCAGCCCCAGCATTTT.

This clonotype occurred a few times. The chain employs TRBV11-2 and TRBJ1-1; the D is unclear. Trimming took off 7 bases at V and 2 bases at J, with 17 bases between the two ends. Germline CDR1 reads SGHAT; CDR2 reads FQNNGV. The CDR3 is 15 amino acids. The CDR3: CASTLQVGRNTEAFF. CDR3 coding DNA: TGTGCCAGCACCCTACAAGTGGGGAGAAACACTGAAGCTTTCTTT.

The chain has TRBV2 and TRBJ2-5; no reliable D call. V shed 2 bases and J shed 5 bases, with 15 bases lying between them. Germline V CDR1 and CDR2: SNHLY, FYNNEI. This CDR3 comprises 15 residues. The CDR3 is CASSELRQDGETQYF. CDR3 sequence (DNA): TGTGCCAGCAGTGAATTGCGCCAGGATGGGGAGACCCAGTACTTC.